This TCR beta chain was obtained from a study of cytotoxic CD8 clonotypes in ibrutinib-treated CLL. TCR beta libraries used around 2 micrograms of genomic DNA from cryopreserved PBMCs. Germline V lookup: CDR1 SGHRS, CDR2 YFSETQ. With 4 bases clipped from V and 6 bases from J, the junction kept 11 bases outside the gene matches. The CDR3 spans 16 residues. On this clone: What it binds is not known.

Only in-frame clones appear in the TCRdb table, and some are missing; sequencing was by immunoSEQ multiplex PCR. The table records fewer than 400,000 clones, roughly 71% of them present only once. The study, taken as a whole, reports: Baseline clonality, above age-matched healthy donor levels, tracked circulating CD8+ T-cell counts.

V is TRBV5-1 and J is TRBJ2-1; TRBD1 agrees at 9 bases. The input for sequencing was PBMCs, taken after 36 months of ibrutinib treatment. The clonotype comes from a human donor with chronic lymphocytic leukemia. The CDR3: CASSLQGQGWSNEQFF. CDR3 nucleotide sequence: TGCGCCAGCAGCCTACAGGGACAGGGTTGGAGCAATGAGCAGTTCTTC.